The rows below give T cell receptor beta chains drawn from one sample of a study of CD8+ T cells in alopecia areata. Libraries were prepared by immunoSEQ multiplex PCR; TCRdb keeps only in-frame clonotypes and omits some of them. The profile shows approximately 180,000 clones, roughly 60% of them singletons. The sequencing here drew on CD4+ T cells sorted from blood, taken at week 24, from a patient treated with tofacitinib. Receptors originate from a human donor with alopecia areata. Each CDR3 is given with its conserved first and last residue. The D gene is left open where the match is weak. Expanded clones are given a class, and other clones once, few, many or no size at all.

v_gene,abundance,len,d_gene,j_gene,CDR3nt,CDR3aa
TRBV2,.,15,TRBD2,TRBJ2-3,TGTGCCAGCAGGGCTAGCGGGGGGGGAACAGATACGCAGTATTTT,CASRASGGGTDTQYF
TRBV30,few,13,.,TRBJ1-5,TGTGCCTGGAGTGTCGGGTCGGCGGAGCCCCAGCATTTT,CAWSVGSAEPQHF
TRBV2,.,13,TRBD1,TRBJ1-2,TGTGCCAGCAGTGGCGGACAGGGGTATGGCTACACCTTC,CASSGGQGYGYTF
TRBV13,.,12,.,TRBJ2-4,TGTGCCAGCAGCTTTTCCAAAAACATTCAGTACTTC,CASSFSKNIQYF
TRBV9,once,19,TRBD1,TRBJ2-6,TGTGCCAGCAGCGCGTCCCTCTCCGGGACAGGGTCTGGGGCCAACGTCCTGACTTTC,CASSASLSGTGSGANVLTF
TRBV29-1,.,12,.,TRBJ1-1,TGCAGCGCTGGACACCAGAACACTGAAGCTTTCTTT,CSAGHQNTEAFF
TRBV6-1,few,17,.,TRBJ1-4,TGTGCCAGCAGTGAAATTTTTGGGGGGTTGACTAATGAAAAACTGTTTTTT,CASSEIFGGLTNEKLFF
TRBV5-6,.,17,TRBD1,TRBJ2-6,TGTGCCAGCGACTCCGGGACAGGGACCTCTGGGGCCAACGTCCTGACTTTC,CASDSGTGTSGANVLTF
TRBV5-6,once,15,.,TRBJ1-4,TGTGCCAGCAGCGCCACCAGGGGATCTAATGAAAAACTGTTTTTT,CASSATRGSNEKLFF
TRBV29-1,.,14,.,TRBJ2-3,TGCAGCGTTGTTAAGCGGTTTACTAGAGATACGCAGTATTTT,CSVVKRFTRDTQYF
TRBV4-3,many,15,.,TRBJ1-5,TGCGCCAGCCTCTCGGGGTACCGCAGCAATCAGCCCCAGCATTTT,CASLSGYRSNQPQHF